The sequence of this TCR beta chain was determined in a study of control samples from healthy donors and cancer patients. CDR1 SGHRS and CDR2 YFSETQ come from the germline V gene. Trimming took 4 bases from V and 5 from J; bases not matched to a gene: 15. This CDR3 is 17 amino acids long. Sequencing was performed with immunoSEQ multiplex PCR; in TCRdb, only in-frame clones are kept and a portion is missing. The sample contains fewer than 250,000 clones, over 80% of which appear only once. This sequence originates from a man aged 25-40 years in good health. Input material: blood. The chain has TRBV5-1 and TRBJ1-1, with 9 bases identical to TRBD1. CDR3 region: CASSPGEGQGWMTEAFF. The CDR3 nucleotides read TGCGCCAGCAGCCCGGGGGAAGGACAGGGGTGGATGACTGAAGCTTTCTTT.